This TCR beta chain was documented in a study of blood T cell repertoires in COVID-19. Study-level information: Samples representing acute and convalescent COVID-19 were sourced from the United States, Italy and Spain. PBMCs, B-cell-depleted T cells, or T cells provided the cDNA or gDNA that made up the material.

The germline V gene has CDR1 SEHNR and CDR2 FQNEAQ (reference sequence). V lost 5 bases and J 1 base, leaving 20 bases between the germline ends. The CDR3 spans 17 residues. Per the authors' pipeline: Amplification from reference gene primers served as the basis for estimated nucleated cell counts. Produced via immunoSEQ multiplex PCR; TCRdb's table is partial and in-frame only. The V and J calls and clone size were taken over from that table, and D and trimming were inferred from the DNA. The sample lists 270,000 or so clones; 85% to 90% were seen once. The receptor comes from a woman in her thirties or forties who had recovered from COVID-19. V gene TRBV7-9 combines with J gene TRBJ2-5; a possible D gene is TRBD2 (7 bases). The sequencing input was peripheral blood. CDR3 loop: CASSAVGGALPQETQYF. The CDR3 DNA reads TGTGCCAGCAGCGCCGTAGGGGGGGCTCTCCCCCAAGAGACCCAGTACTTC.